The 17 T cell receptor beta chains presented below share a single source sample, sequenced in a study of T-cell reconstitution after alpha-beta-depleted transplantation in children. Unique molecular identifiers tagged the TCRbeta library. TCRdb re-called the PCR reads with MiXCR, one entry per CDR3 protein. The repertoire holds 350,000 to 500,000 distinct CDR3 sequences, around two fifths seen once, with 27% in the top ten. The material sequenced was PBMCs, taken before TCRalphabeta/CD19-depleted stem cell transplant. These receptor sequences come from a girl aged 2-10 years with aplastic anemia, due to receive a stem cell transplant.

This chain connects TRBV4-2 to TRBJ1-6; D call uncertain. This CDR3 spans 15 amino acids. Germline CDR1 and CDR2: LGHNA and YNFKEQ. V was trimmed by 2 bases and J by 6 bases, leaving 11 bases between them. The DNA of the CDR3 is TGTGCCAGCAGCCAAAAGAGTGGAAGTAATTCACCCCTCCACTTT. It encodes CASSQKSGSNSPLHF.

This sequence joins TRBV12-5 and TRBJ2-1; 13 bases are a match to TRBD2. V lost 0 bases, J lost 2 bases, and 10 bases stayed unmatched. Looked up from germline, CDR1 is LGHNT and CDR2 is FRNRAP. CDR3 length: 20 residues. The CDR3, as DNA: TGTGCTAGTGGTTTGGTCCCTGGACTAGCGGGAGACCGTACCTACAATGAGCAGTTCTTC. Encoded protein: CASGLVPGLAGDRTYNEQFF.

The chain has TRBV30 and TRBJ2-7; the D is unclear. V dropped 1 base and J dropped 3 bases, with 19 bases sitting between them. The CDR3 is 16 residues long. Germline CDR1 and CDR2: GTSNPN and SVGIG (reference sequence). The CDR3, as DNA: TGTGCCTGGAGTGAGGCGGTTGGGCCTCGACGCTACGAGCAGTACTTC. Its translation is CAWSEAVGPRRYEQYF.

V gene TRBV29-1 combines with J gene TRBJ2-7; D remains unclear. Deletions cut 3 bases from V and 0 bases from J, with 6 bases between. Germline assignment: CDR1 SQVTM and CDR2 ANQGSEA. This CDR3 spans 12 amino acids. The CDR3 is CSVEVDSYEQYF. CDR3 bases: TGCAGCGTTGAGGTGGACTCCTACGAGCAGTACTTC.

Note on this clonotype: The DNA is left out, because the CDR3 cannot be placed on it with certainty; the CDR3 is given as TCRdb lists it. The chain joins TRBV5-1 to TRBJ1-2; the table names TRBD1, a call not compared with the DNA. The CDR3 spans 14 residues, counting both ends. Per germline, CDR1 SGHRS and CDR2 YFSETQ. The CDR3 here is CASSFGQGIYGHTF.

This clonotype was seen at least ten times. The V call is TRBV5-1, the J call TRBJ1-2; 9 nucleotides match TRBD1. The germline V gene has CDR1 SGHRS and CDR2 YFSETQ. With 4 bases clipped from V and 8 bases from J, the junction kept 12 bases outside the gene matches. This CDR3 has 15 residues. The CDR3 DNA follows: TGCGCCAGCAGCCCAATAGGGGACAGGGCTTCCGGCTACACCTTC. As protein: CASSPIGDRASGYTF.

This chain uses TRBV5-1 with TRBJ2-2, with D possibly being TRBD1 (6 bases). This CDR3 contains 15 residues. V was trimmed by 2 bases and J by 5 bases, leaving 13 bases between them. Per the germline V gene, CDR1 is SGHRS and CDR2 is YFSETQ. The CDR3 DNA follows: TGCGCCAGCAGCTTTAATCAGGGGAGAACCGGGGAGCTGTTTTTT. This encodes CASSFNQGRTGELFF.

The CDR3, as DNA: TGTGCCACCAGCAGAGATCAAACTGACGAGCAGTACTTC. Protein sequence: CATSRDQTDEQYF. This rearrangement joins TRBV15 to TRBJ2-7; D gene unclear. Between the trimmed V and J ends, which lost 0 bases and 5 bases, there was a span of 8 bases. The CDR3 is 13 residues long. Germline V gene sequence: CDR1 LNHNV, CDR2 YYDKDF (reference sequence).

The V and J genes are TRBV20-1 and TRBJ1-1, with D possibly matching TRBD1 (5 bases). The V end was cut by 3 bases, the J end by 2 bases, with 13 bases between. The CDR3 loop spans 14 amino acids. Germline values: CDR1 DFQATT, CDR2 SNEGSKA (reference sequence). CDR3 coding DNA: TGCAGTGCTAGGGCACCCGACAGCAACACTGAAGCTTTCTTT. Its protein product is CSARAPDSNTEAFF.

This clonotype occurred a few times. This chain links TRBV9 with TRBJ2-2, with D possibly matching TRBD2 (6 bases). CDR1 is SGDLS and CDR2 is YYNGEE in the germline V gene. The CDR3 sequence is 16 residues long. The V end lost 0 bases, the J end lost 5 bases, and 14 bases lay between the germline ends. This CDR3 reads CASSVEGGIETGELFF. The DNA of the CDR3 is TGTGCCAGCAGCGTAGAAGGCGGGATCGAAACCGGGGAGCTGTTTTTT.

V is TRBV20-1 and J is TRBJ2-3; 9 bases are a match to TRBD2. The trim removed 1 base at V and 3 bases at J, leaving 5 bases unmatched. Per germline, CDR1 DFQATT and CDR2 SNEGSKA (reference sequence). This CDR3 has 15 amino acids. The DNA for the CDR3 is TGCAGTGCTAGAGGGGGGGGACTAGCAACAGATACGCAGTATTTT. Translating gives CSARGGGLATDTQYF.

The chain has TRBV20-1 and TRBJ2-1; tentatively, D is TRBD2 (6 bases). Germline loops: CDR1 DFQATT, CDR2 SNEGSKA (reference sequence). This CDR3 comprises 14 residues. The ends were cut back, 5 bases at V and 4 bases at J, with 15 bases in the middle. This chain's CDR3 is CSAEGGGPYNEQFF. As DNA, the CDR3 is TGCAGTGCTGAGGGAGGCGGCCCGTACAATGAGCAGTTCTTC.

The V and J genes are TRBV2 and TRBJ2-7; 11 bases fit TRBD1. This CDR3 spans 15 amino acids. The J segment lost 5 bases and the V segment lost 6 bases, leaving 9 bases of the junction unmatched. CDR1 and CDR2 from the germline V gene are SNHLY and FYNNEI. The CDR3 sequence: CASSAGTGGSDEQYF. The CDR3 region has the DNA TGTGCCAGCAGCGCAGGGACAGGGGGTTCCGACGAGCAGTACTTC.

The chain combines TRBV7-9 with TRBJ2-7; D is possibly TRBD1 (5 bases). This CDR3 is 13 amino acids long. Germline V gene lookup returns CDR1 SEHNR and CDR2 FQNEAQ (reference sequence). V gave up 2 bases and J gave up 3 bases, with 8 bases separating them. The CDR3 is CASSLKGNYEQYF. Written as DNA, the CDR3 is TGTGCCAGCAGCTTAAAGGGGAACTACGAGCAGTACTTC.

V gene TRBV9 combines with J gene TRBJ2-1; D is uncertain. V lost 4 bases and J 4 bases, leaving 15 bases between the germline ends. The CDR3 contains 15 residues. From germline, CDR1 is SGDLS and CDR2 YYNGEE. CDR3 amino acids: CASSPRGYAYNEQFF. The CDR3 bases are TGTGCCAGCAGCCCTCGCGGCTACGCTTACAATGAGCAGTTCTTC.

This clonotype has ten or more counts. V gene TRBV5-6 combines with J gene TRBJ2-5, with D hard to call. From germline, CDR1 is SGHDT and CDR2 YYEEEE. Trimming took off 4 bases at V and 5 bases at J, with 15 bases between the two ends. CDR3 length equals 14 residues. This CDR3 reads CASSPRPDSETQYF. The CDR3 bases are TGTGCCAGCAGCCCCCGCCCAGACTCCGAGACCCAGTACTTC.

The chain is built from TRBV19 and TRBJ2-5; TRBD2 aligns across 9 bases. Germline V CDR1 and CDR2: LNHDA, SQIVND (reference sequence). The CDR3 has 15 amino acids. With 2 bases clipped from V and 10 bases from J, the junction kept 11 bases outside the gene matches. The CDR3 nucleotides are TGTGCCAGTAGTATAAAGATTAGCGGGGGCCCACTCCAGTACTTC. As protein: CASSIKISGGPLQYF.